Each of the 21 T cell receptor beta chains below was sequenced from the same sample in a study of early T cells in non-severe SARS-CoV-2 infection. Using its own MiXCR run on the 5' RACE reads, TCRdb lists one record per CDR3 protein. This table holds approximately 22,000 distinct CDR3 sequences, under 5.5% found once. Sequenced input: whole blood. Source of these receptors: an adult who was a healthcare worker with PCR-confirmed SARS-CoV-2 infection or an uninfected control (not recorded which).

This clonotype was detected a few times. The CDR3 spells CASSPYRTGEEETQYF. Written as DNA, the CDR3 is TGCGCCAGCAGCCCGTACCGGACAGGGGAGGAAGAGACCCAGTACTTC. V gene TRBV4-3 combines with J gene TRBJ2-5, with 9 bases fitting TRBD1. In germline, CDR1 is LGHNA, CDR2 YSLEER. V was clipped by 4 bases and J by 3 bases; unmatched bases: 9. This CDR3 has 16 residues.

The chain is built from TRBV18 and TRBJ2-5, with no clear D. CDR1 and CDR2 (germline): KGHSH, LQKENI. The CDR3 is 13 residues long. V was cut by 4 bases and J by 1 base, with 7 bases left in between. The CDR3: CASSREVQETQYF. The DNA of the CDR3 is TGTGCCAGCTCACGGGAAGTCCAAGAGACCCAGTACTTC.

This clonotype was seen ten or more times. The chain has TRBV10-1 and TRBJ2-2; 7 nucleotides match TRBD2. The CDR3 loop spans 14 amino acids. The junction had 5 bases not matched to a gene; V was cut back by 6 bases and J by 4 bases. Germline assignment: CDR1 WNHNN and CDR2 SYGVQD (reference sequence). The CDR3 region is CASRASGTTGELFF. CDR3 DNA: TGCGCCAGCAGGGCGAGCGGGACCACCGGGGAGCTGTTTTTT.

This clonotype was counted many times. The V call is TRBV9, the J call TRBJ2-3; D gene uncertain. From germline, CDR1 is SGDLS and CDR2 YYNGEE. The CDR3 is 15 residues long. V gave up 0 bases and J gave up 2 bases, with 10 bases separating them. The CDR3, as DNA: TGTGCCAGCAGCGTAGGGTCGGCACTCACAGATACGCAGTATTTT. Translated: CASSVGSALTDTQYF.

J is TRBJ1-5 and V is TRBV7-9; tentative D call: TRBD1 (5 bases). The CDR3 is 15 amino acids. Germline CDR1 is SEHNR and CDR2 is FQNEAQ (reference sequence). Trimming shortened V by 2 bases and J by 1 base, and 9 bases separated the two germline ends. The CDR3: CASSLQGGSNQPQHF. The CDR3 DNA sequence: TGTGCCAGCAGCTTACAGGGAGGGAGCAATCAGCCCCAGCATTTT.

This clonotype showed up many times. The chain uses TRBV7-8 and TRBJ1-1, with D unclear. Deletions cut 4 bases from V and 0 bases from J, with 6 bases between. Germline loops: CDR1 SGHVS, CDR2 FQNEAQ. The CDR3 runs to 13 residues. The DNA for the CDR3 is TGTGCCAGCAGCTCCGCGATGAACACTGAAGCTTTCTTT. This sequence encodes CASSSAMNTEAFF.

This clonotype was counted only a few times. The chain recombines TRBV19 with TRBJ1-5; D remains unclear. CDR3 length: 13 amino acids. Germline V gene lookup returns CDR1 LNHDA and CDR2 SQIVND (reference sequence). Trimming shortened V by 3 bases and J by 4 bases, and 7 bases separated the two germline ends. The CDR3 DNA is TGTGCCAGTAGTATTTCCCCAAATCAGCCCCAGCATTTT. As protein: CASSISPNQPQHF. Based on the CDR3 plus reference TRBV19 and TRBJ1-5, the full variable domain is DGGITQSPKYLFRKEGQNVTLSCEQNLNHDAMYWYRQDPGQGLRLIYYSQIVNDFQKGDIAEGYSVSREKKESFPLTVTSAQKNPTAFYLCASSISPNQPQHFGDGTRLSIL.

This clonotype was counted many times. The rearrangement uses TRBV2 and TRBJ1-5; D is uncertain. V lost 3 bases and J 0 bases, leaving 12 bases between the germline ends. Per germline, CDR1 SNHLY and CDR2 FYNNEI. This CDR3 is 16 amino acids long. The CDR3 region is CASSDYEDSSNQPQHF. The CDR3 DNA reads as TGTGCCAGCAGTGATTATGAGGATTCTAGCAATCAGCCCCAGCATTTT.

This clonotype was counted only a few times. This chain joins TRBV5-6 and TRBJ2-3; TRBD1 agrees at 7 bases. The CDR3 consists of 15 residues. Unmatched junction bases numbered 9, after V lost 3 bases and J lost 5 bases. Looked up from germline, CDR1 is SGHDT and CDR2 is YYEEEE. The CDR3 sequence: CASSSRDSLEDTQYF. The CDR3 nucleotides are TGTGCCAGCAGCTCACGGGACAGTTTGGAAGATACGCAGTATTTT.

This clonotype was counted at least ten times. The genes are TRBV11-2 and TRBJ2-1; no firm D call. Germline V gene sequence: CDR1 SGHAT, CDR2 FQNNGV. This CDR3 spans 15 amino acids. Trimming cost V 0 bases and J 5 bases, with 11 bases left between them. The CDR3 DNA is TGTGCCAGCAGCTTAGAGGCTCGGAACGACAATGAGCAGTTCTTC. It encodes CASSLEARNDNEQFF.

This clonotype occurred many times. This rearrangement joins TRBV6-5 to TRBJ1-1; a weak D match, TRBD1 (5 bases). This CDR3 has 17 amino acids. Trimming pared 7 bases from V and 1 base from J, leaving 22 bases between. Germline CDR1 is MNHEY and CDR2 is SVGAGI. The CDR3 DNA reads as TGTGCCAGCATCCCCCTTCGGGGGGTAAACAGGAACACTGAAGCTTTCTTT. Its protein is CASIPLRGVNRNTEAFF.

This clonotype was detected many times. CDR3 bases: TGTGCCAGCAGTTATGGTCAGGGCGCCCAGCCCCAGCATTTT. Protein sequence: CASSYGQGAQPQHF. The chain has TRBV6-5 and TRBJ1-5; maybe TRBD1 (5 bases). V was shortened by 3 bases and J by 7 bases, with 13 bases between the two germline ends. Germline V gives CDR1 MNHEY, CDR2 SVGAGI. The CDR3 has 14 residues.

The V and J genes are TRBV11-2 and TRBJ1-5, with a weak D call TRBD1 (6 bases). The ends were cut back, 1 base at V and 4 bases at J, with 11 bases in the middle. The CDR3 consists of 15 residues. Germline V gene lookup returns CDR1 SGHAT and CDR2 FQNNGV. Here the CDR3 reads CASSLGGGANQPQHF. The CDR3 DNA follows: TGTGCCAGCAGCTTAGGAGGGGGAGCTAATCAGCCCCAGCATTTT.

This clonotype is labeled as medium-sized. The DNA of the CDR3 is TGTGCCAGCAGCCTTTCCAGCGGAAACACCATATATTTT. Its protein is CASSLSSGNTIYF. The genes are TRBV11-3 and TRBJ1-3; D is ambiguous. Germline-derived CDR1 and CDR2 are SGHNT and YENEEA. The CDR3 sequence is 13 residues long. V was cut by 5 bases and J by 4 bases, with 9 bases left in between.

The sample holds many counts of this clonotype. The chain couples TRBV20-1 to TRBJ2-1; 9 nucleotides line up with TRBD1. The J segment lost 4 bases and the V segment lost 2 bases, leaving 9 bases of the junction unmatched. In germline, CDR1 is DFQATT, CDR2 SNEGSKA (reference sequence). This CDR3 contains 16 residues. The DNA of the CDR3 is TGCAGTGCTAGAACCCGGACAGGGGCAGCGTACAATGAGCAGTTCTTC. This sequence encodes CSARTRTGAAYNEQFF.

This clonotype was found many times. The rearrangement joins TRBV29-1 to TRBJ2-1; the match to TRBD2 covers 7 bases. CDR1 and CDR2 from the germline V gene are SQVTM and ANQGSEA. The CDR3 extends over 13 amino acids. The J segment lost 12 bases and the V segment lost 2 bases, leaving 10 bases of the junction unmatched. CDR3 amino acids: CSVETLTSVAQFF. CDR3 nucleotides: TGCAGCGTTGAAACTCTAACTAGCGTCGCGCAGTTCTTC.

This clonotype was counted ten times or more. This chain connects TRBV7-2 to TRBJ2-1; D possibly matches TRBD1 or TRBD2 (7 bases each). Germline V gene data show CDR1 as SGHTA and CDR2 as FQGNSA. This CDR3 comprises 15 residues. V lost 5 bases, J lost 7 bases, and 18 bases lay in between. CDR3 nucleotides: TGTGCCAGCAGCCGGCAGGGGGGGCCTTGGAATGAGCAGTTCTTC. Translating gives CASSRQGGPWNEQFF.

This clonotype was counted at least ten times. The chain links TRBV7-9 to TRBJ2-3, with TRBD2 matching over 12 bases. Germline CDR1 is SEHNR and CDR2 is FQNEAQ (reference sequence). J gave up 4 bases and V 6 bases, and 14 bases lay outside the gene matches. The CDR3 consists of 18 residues. The CDR3 region is CASRPRASGGARSDTQYF. The CDR3 nucleotides are TGTGCCAGCAGGCCAAGGGCTAGCGGGGGGGCCCGGTCAGATACGCAGTATTTT.

The chain is built from TRBV27 and TRBJ2-7; 14 positions agree with TRBD2. The CDR3 sequence is 14 residues long. V gave up 8 bases and J gave up 5 bases; unmatched junction bases: 5. Germline V gene sequence: CDR1 MNHEY, CDR2 SMNVEV (reference sequence). CDR3 sequence (DNA): TGTGCCAGCGGAAGACTAGCGGGAGGGAACGAGCAGTACTTC. This encodes CASGRLAGGNEQYF.

V is TRBV29-1 and J is TRBJ2-7, with TRBD2 identical over 11 bases. Losses at the gene ends were 1 base for V and 4 bases for J; bases not matched to a gene: 3. The CDR3 is 14 residues long. Per germline, CDR1 SQVTM and CDR2 ANQGSEA. The CDR3 sequence: CSVEGTSGYYEQYF. The CDR3 coding sequence is TGCAGCGTTGAAGGGACTAGCGGGTATTACGAGCAGTACTTC.

This clonotype was observed at least ten times. The chain joins TRBV12-3 or TRBV12-4 to TRBJ2-4; D is ambiguous. This CDR3 spans 16 amino acids. V was cut by 3 bases and J by 4 bases, with 16 bases left in between. Written as DNA, the CDR3 is TGTGCCAGCAGTTTTAGGTCCGAAAACCTGAAAAACATTCAGTACTTC. The encoded protein is CASSFRSENLKNIQYF.